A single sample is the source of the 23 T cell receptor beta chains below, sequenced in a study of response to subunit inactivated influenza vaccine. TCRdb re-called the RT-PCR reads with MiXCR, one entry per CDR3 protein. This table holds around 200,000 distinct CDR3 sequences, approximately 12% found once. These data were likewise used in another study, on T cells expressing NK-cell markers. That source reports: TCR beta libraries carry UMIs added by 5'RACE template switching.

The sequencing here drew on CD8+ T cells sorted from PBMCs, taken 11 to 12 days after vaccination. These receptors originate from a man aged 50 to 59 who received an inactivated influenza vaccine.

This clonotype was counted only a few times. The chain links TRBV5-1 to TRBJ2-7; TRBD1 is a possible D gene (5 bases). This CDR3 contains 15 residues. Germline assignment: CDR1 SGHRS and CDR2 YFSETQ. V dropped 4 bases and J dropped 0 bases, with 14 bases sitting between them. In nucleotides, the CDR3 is TGCGCCAGCAGCGCCGGTCCAGGGTACTCCTACGAGCAGTACTTC. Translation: CASSAGPGYSYEQYF.

This CDR3 reads CASSPRRGTSGGWDTQYF. The DNA for the CDR3 is TGTGCCAGCAGCCCTCGGCGGGGGACTAGCGGGGGCTGGGATACGCAGTATTTT. V usage is TRBV7-6 and J usage is TRBJ2-3, with 14 positions matching TRBD2. The junction had 13 bases not matched to a gene; V was cut back by 5 bases and J by 6 bases. Per germline, CDR1 SGHVS and CDR2 FNYEAQ. This CDR3 is 18 amino acids long.

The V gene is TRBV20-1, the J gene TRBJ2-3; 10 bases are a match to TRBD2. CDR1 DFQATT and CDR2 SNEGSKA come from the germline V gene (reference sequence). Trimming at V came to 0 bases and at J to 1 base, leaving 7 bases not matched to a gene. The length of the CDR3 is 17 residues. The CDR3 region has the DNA TGCAGTGCTAGAGATCATTCTAGCGGGGGTCGCACAGATACGCAGTATTTT. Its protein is CSARDHSSGGRTDTQYF.

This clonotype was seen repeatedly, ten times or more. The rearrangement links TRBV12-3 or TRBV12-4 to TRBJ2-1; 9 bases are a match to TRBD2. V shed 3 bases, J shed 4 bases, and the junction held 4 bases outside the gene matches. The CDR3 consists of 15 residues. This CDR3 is CASSLTSGGYNEQFF. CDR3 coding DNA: TGTGCCAGCAGTTTGACTAGCGGAGGATACAATGAGCAGTTCTTC.

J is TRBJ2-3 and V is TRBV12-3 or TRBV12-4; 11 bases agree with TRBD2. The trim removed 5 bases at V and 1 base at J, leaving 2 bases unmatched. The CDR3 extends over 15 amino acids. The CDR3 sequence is CASSQTSGGTDTQYF. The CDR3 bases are TGTGCCAGCAGTCAGACTAGCGGGGGCACAGATACGCAGTATTTT.

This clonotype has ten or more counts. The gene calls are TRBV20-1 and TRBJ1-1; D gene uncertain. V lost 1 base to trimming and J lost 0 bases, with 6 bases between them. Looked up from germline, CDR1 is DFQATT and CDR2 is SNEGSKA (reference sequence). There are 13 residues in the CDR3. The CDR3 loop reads CSARGLMNTEAFF. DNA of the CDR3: TGCAGTGCTAGAGGATTAATGAACACTGAAGCTTTCTTT.

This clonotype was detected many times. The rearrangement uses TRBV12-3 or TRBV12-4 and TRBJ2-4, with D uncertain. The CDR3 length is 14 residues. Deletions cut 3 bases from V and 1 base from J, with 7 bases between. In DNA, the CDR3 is TGTGCCAGCAGTTTCCATGAGGCCAAAAACATTCAGTACTTC. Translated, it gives CASSFHEAKNIQYF.

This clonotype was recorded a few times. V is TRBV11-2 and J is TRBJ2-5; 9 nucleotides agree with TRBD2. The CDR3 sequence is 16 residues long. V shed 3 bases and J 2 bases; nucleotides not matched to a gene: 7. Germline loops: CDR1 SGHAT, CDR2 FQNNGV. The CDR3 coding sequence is TGTGCCAGCAGCTTGCGGGTTGCGGGGGGGCAAGAGACCCAGTACTTC. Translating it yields CASSLRVAGGQETQYF.

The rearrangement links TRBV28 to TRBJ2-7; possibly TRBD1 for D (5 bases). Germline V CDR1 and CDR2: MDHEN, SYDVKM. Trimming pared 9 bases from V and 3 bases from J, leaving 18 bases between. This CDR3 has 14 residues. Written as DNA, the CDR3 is TGTGCCAGTAGCCCGATCGTTCAGGGCTACGAGCAGTACTTC. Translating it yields CASSPIVQGYEQYF. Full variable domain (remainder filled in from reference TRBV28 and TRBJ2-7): DVKVTQSSRYLVKRTGEKVFLECVQDMDHENMFWYRQDPGLGLRLIYFSYDVKMKEKGDIPEGYSVSREKKERFSLILESASTNQTSMYLCASSPIVQGYEQYFGPGTRLTVT.

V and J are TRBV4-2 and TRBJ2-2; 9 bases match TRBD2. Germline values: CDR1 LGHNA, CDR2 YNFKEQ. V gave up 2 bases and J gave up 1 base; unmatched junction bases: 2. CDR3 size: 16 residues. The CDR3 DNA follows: TGTGCCAGCAGCCAATTTAGCGGGGGGAACACCGGGGAGCTGTTTTTT. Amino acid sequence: CASSQFSGGNTGELFF.

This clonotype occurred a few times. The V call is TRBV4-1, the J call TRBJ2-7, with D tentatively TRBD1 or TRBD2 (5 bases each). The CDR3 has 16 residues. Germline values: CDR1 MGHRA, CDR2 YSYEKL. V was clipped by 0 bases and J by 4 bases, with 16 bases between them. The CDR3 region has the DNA TGCGCCAGCAGCCAAGAGGGGGTAGGAATCTCTTACGAGCAGTACTTC. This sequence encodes CASSQEGVGISYEQYF.

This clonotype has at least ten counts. The CDR3 nucleotides read TGTGCCAGCAGCTACAGGGGTTTCAACACCGGGGAGCTGTTTTTT. Encoded protein: CASSYRGFNTGELFF. The chain is built from TRBV7-8 and TRBJ2-2; 7 nucleotides agree with TRBD1. CDR3 length: 15 amino acids. Germline CDR1 is SGHVS and CDR2 is FQNEAQ. V was pared by 4 bases and J by 2 bases, with 4 bases of the junction left unmatched.

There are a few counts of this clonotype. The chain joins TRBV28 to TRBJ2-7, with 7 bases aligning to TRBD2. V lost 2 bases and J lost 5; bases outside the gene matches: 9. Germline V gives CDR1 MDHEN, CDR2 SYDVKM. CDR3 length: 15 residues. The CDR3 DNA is TGTGCCAGCAGTTTAGGGGCGGGAGTAAACGACGAGCAGTACTTC. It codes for CASSLGAGVNDEQYF. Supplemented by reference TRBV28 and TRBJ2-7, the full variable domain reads DVKVTQSSRYLVKRTGEKVFLECVQDMDHENMFWYRQDPGLGLRLIYFSYDVKMKEKGDIPEGYSVSREKKERFSLILESASTNQTSMYLCASSLGAGVNDEQYFGPGTRLTVT.

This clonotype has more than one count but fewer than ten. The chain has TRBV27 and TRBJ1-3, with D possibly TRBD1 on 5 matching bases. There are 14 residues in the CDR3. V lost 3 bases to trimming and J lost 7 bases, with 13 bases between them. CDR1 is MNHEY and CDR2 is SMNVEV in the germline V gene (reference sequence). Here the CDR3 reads CASSFSGQLNTIYF. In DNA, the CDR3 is TGTGCCAGCAGTTTTTCAGGGCAGCTGAACACCATATATTTT.

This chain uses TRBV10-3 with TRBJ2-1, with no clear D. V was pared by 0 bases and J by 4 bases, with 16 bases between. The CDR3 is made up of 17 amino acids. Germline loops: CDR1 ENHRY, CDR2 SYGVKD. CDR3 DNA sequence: TGTGCCATCAGTGAGTCCGGGTCCGTCCTTTCTTACAATGAGCAGTTCTTC. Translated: CAISESGSVLSYNEQFF.

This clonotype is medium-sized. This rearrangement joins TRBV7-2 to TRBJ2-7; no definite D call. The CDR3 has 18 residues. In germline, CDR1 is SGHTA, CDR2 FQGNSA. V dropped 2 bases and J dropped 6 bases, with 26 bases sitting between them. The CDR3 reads CASSLPAGGWVTPTEQYF. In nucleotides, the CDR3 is TGTGCCAGCAGCTTACCCGCCGGTGGGTGGGTCACCCCGACCGAGCAGTACTTC.

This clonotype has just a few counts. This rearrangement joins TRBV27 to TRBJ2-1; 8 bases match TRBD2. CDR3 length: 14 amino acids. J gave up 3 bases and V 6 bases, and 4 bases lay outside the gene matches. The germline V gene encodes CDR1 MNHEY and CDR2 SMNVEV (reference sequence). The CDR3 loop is CASSQAGVYNEQFF. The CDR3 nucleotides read TGTGCCAGCAGCCAAGCGGGGGTCTACAATGAGCAGTTCTTC.

CDR3: CASSLIEGAKNIQYF. In nucleotides, the CDR3 is TGTGCCAGCAGCTTAATCGAGGGGGCCAAAAACATTCAGTACTTC. The V call is TRBV7-9, the J call TRBJ2-4, with D perhaps assigned TRBD1 or TRBD2 (5 bases each). Germline lookup yields CDR1 SEHNR and CDR2 FQNEAQ (reference sequence). Trimming pared 2 bases from V and 1 base from J, leaving 9 bases between. The CDR3 totals 15 residues.

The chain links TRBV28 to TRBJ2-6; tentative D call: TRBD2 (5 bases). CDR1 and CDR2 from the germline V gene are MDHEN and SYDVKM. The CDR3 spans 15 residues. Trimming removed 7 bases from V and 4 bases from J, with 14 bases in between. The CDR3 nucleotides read TGTGCCAGCAATGTCGAGGGTGCGGGGGCCAACGTCCTGACTTTC. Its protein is CASNVEGAGANVLTF.

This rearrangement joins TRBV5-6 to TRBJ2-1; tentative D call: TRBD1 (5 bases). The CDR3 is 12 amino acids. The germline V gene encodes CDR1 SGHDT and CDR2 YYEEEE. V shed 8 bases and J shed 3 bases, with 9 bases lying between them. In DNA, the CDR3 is TGTGCCAGTAGACAGTACTACAATGAGCAGTTCTTC. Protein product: CASRQYYNEQFF.

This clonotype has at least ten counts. The CDR3 DNA reads TGTGCCAGCAGCTTAGGGGGCAGGAACTACGAGCAGTACTTC. Its translation: CASSLGGRNYEQYF. The chain uses TRBV7-9 and TRBJ2-7, with D possibly being TRBD1 (5 bases). Germline V gene data show CDR1 as SEHNR and CDR2 as FQNEAQ (reference sequence). V dropped 1 base and J dropped 3 bases, with 10 bases sitting between them. The CDR3 is 14 residues long.

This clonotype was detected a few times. CDR3 nucleotides: TGTGCCAGCAGTTACAAATCGAACACTGAAGCTTTCTTT. Its protein product is CASSYKSNTEAFF. The chain couples TRBV6-5 to TRBJ1-1; no reliable D call. The CDR3 runs to 13 residues. CDR1 is MNHEY, CDR2 SVGAGI, per germline. Between the trimmed V and J ends, which lost 2 bases and 1 base, there was a span of 5 bases.

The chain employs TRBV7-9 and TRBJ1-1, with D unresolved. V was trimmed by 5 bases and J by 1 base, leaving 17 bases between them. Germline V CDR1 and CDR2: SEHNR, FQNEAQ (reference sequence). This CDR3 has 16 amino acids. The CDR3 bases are TGTGCCAGCAGCCCTGGGGAGAGGTCCGGGAACACTGAAGCTTTCTTT. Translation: CASSPGERSGNTEAFF.